This section outlines one T cell receptor beta chain sequence together with its context. Its antigen remains unknown. The data derive from a study of OX40 agonist ivuxolimab in advanced cancers. Germline trimming cut 5 bases from V and 8 bases from J; bases unmatched to any gene: 10. The CDR3 contains 15 residues. Germline CDR1 and CDR2: MNHEY and SMNVEV (reference sequence). Assay: immunoSEQ multiplex PCR; the TCRdb copy retains only in-frame clones and omits some. Of 75,000 or so clones listed, roughly 81% are singletons. Points from the study as a whole: Undetermined was the antigen specificity of the expanded peripheral T cells.

The V gene is TRBV27, the J gene TRBJ1-4; 8 positions agree with TRBD1. This receptor was identified in an adult with an advanced solid tumor such as melanoma, head and neck, liver or kidney cancer. The sample in question was CD4+ or CD8+ T cells sorted from blood, obtained in a trial of the OX40 agonist ivuxolimab. CDR3 sequence (DNA): TGTGCCAGCAGTCTGACATCGACAGGGGAAGAAAAACTGTTTTTT. It encodes CASSLTSTGEEKLFF.